This entry lists 22 T cell receptor beta chains sequenced from one sample in a study of blood T cell repertoires in COVID-19. Assay: immunoSEQ multiplex PCR; the TCRdb copy retains only in-frame clones and omits some. The sample contains about 200,000 clones, 90% of which appear only once. Material: peripheral blood. These receptors were taken from a man in his fifties or sixties with acute or convalescent COVID-19.

The V and J genes are TRBV9 and TRBJ2-7; the match to TRBD2 covers 11 bases. The germline V gene encodes CDR1 SGDLS and CDR2 YYNGEE. Losses at the gene ends were 4 bases for V and 0 bases for J; bases not matched to a gene: 9. This CDR3 region has 17 residues. The CDR3 DNA follows: TGTGCCAGCAGCAAAGGCCGGGGACTAGCGGACTCCTACGAGCAGTACTTC. It specifies CASSKGRGLADSYEQYF. The variable domain in full, completed from reference TRBV9 and TRBJ2-7, reads DSGVTQTPKHLITATGQRVTLRCSPRSGDLSVYWYQQSLDQGLQFLIQYYNGEERAKGNILERFSAQQFPDLHSELNLSSLELGDSALYFCASSKGRGLADSYEQYFGPGTRLTVT.

The J gene is TRBJ2-1, the V gene TRBV29-1; weak D call: TRBD2 (6 bases). The germline CDR1 and CDR2 sequences are SQVTM and ANQGSEA. The V and J ends lost 7 bases and 10 bases respectively, with 23 bases between them. CDR3 length: 14 amino acids. The CDR3 spells CSAGFGGLRGEQFF. The CDR3, as DNA: TGCAGCGCAGGTTTTGGGGGACTTCGGGGCGAGCAGTTCTTC.

This chain links TRBV29-1 with TRBJ1-1; D uncertain. V shed 1 base and J shed 1 base, with 7 bases lying between them. The V gene's germline CDR1 is SQVTM and CDR2 ANQGSEA. This CDR3 contains 13 residues. In DNA, the CDR3 is TGCAGCGTTGAAGGGCACAAGAACACTGAAGCTTTCTTT. The encoded protein is CSVEGHKNTEAFF.

The V call is TRBV3-1 (or the pseudogene TRBV3-2), the J call TRBJ1-2; 12 bases map to TRBD1. Unmatched junction bases numbered 6, after V lost 0 bases and J lost 4 bases. This CDR3 has 17 amino acids. CDR1 LGHDT and CDR2 YNNKEL come from the germline V gene (reference sequence). The CDR3 nucleotides are TGTGCCAGCAGCCAAGATGGGACAGGGGGCACCGCCTATGGCTACACCTTC. Translated, it gives CASSQDGTGGTAYGYTF.

The chain links TRBV6-2 or TRBV6-3 to TRBJ2-3; 12 nucleotides agree with TRBD2. The CDR3 length is 15 residues. CDR1 is MNHEY and CDR2 is SVGEGT in the germline V gene. The junction had 9 bases not matched to a gene; V was cut back by 6 bases and J by 8 bases. The CDR3 loop reads CASSRTTSGGPTQYF. As DNA, the CDR3 is TGTGCCAGCAGCCGCACGACTAGCGGGGGTCCTACGCAGTATTTT.

The V gene is TRBV28, the J gene TRBJ1-5, with D tentatively TRBD1 (6 bases). Trimming took 7 bases from V and 2 from J, leaving 18 bases between them. The CDR3 covers 16 residues. Germline CDR1 reads MDHEN; CDR2 reads SYDVKM. The CDR3, as DNA: TGTGCCAGCAAAAGCGGGGGGCTTAGGGGCAATCAGCCCCAGCATTTT. It encodes CASKSGGLRGNQPQHF.

The rearrangement uses TRBV28 and TRBJ2-5, with D possibly matching TRBD1 (5 bases). The J call may be wrong; the DNA end is better matched by TRBJ2-7. Germline assignment: CDR1 MDHEN and CDR2 SYDVKM. The CDR3 is 16 amino acids. The CDR3 nucleotides are TGTGCCAGCAGTTTACCCGGTGAACAGGTAACCTACGAGCAGTACTTC. Residues: CASSLPGEQVTYEQYF.

This chain connects TRBV7-2 to TRBJ1-1; D is unresolved. V lost 5 bases and J 1 base, leaving 8 bases between the germline ends. The CDR3 runs to 13 residues. CDR1 is SGHTA, CDR2 FQGNSA, per germline. CDR3 nucleotides: TGTGCCAGCAGCCTAATCAAGAACACTGAAGCTTTCTTT. Translating gives CASSLIKNTEAFF.

The chain employs TRBV7-2 and TRBJ2-5; possible D gene TRBD2, 6 bases. Trimming took 5 bases from V and 5 from J, leaving 18 bases between them. The CDR3 has 15 residues. From germline, CDR1 is SGHTA and CDR2 FQGNSA. CDR3 amino acids: CASSLPRAGMETQYF. The CDR3 DNA reads as TGTGCCAGCAGCCTCCCCCGGGCGGGGATGGAGACCCAGTACTTC.

The chain is built from TRBV15 and TRBJ1-5; 8 bases align to TRBD1. V was clipped by 4 bases and J by 3 bases; unmatched bases: 5. This CDR3 contains 15 residues. Germline V gene lookup returns CDR1 LNHNV and CDR2 YYDKDF (reference sequence). This CDR3 is CATSIDRGPNQPQHF. CDR3 DNA sequence: TGTGCCACCAGCATAGACAGGGGCCCCAATCAGCCCCAGCATTTT.

The chain combines TRBV13 with TRBJ2-3; the match to TRBD2 covers 10 bases. V lost 6 bases, J lost 2 bases, and 5 bases stayed unmatched. The CDR3 has 15 amino acids. Germline loops: CDR1 PRHDT, CDR2 FYEKMQ (reference sequence). The DNA for the CDR3 is TGTGCCAGCAGTATAGCGGGGGGAAACACAGATACGCAGTATTTT. Translated, it gives CASSIAGGNTDTQYF.

This sequence joins TRBV12-3 or TRBV12-4 and TRBJ1-2; D unclear. V was shortened by 10 bases and J by 4 bases, with 13 bases between the two germline ends. The CDR3 spans 12 residues. The CDR3 loop is CAIFHTVYGYTF. CDR3 bases: TGTGCCATCTTCCATACAGTCTATGGCTACACCTTC.

This chain links TRBV6-5 with TRBJ2-2; the match to TRBD2 covers 7 bases. The CDR3 spans 16 residues. Unmatched junction bases numbered 8, after V lost 2 bases and J lost 5 bases. Germline CDR1 and CDR2: MNHEY and SVGAGI. Here the CDR3 DNA reads TGTGCCAGCAGTTACCTCACGAGGGAGGGAACCGGGGAGCTGTTTTTT. This translates into CASSYLTREGTGELFF.

Turning to this clone: Different DNA sequences within this sample yield the same CDR3. DNA of the CDR3: TGTGCCATCAGGGGGACAGGGGTAACTGAAGCTTTCTTT. The encoded protein is CAIRGTGVTEAFF. V is TRBV10-3 and J is TRBJ1-1, with TRBD1 matching over 10 bases. The CDR3 runs to 13 residues. V shed 6 bases, J shed 5 bases, and the junction held 3 bases outside the gene matches. CDR1 is ENHRY and CDR2 is SYGVKD in the germline V gene.

Concerning this clone: This sample includes further DNA sequences coding for the same CDR3. V is TRBV7-3 and J is TRBJ2-5; 9 bases align to TRBD2. The J segment lost 5 bases and the V segment lost 2 bases, leaving 3 bases of the junction unmatched. Germline lookup yields CDR1 SGHTA and CDR2 FQGTGA. The CDR3 is 14 residues long. CDR3 amino acids: CASSLGTSRETQYF. The DNA of the CDR3 is TGTGCCAGCAGCTTAGGGACTAGCAGGGAGACCCAGTACTTC.

The chain joins TRBV30 to TRBJ1-4; unclear D gene. Per the germline V gene, CDR1 is GTSNPN and CDR2 is SVGIG (reference sequence). The germline V and J ends were trimmed by 4 bases and 8 bases, with 17 bases remaining between them. This CDR3 region has 14 residues. CDR3 amino acids: CAWTRLGRGEKLFF. The CDR3 nucleotides are TGTGCCTGGACCCGCCTCGGCCGAGGGGAAAAACTGTTTTTT.

The rearrangement joins TRBV7-2 to TRBJ2-3; 8 positions match TRBD2. Germline CDR1 and CDR2: SGHTA and FQGNSA. The CDR3 extends over 16 amino acids. V lost 4 bases to trimming and J lost 2 bases; unmatched junction nucleotides: 8. CDR3 region: CASSSPVAGITDTQYF. CDR3 sequence (DNA): TGTGCCAGCAGCTCCCCGGTAGCGGGAATCACAGATACGCAGTATTTT.

This sequence joins TRBV19 and TRBJ1-5; the match to TRBD1 covers 7 bases. This CDR3 region has 14 residues. The V gene end was trimmed by 7 bases and the J gene end by 4 bases; junction bases not matched to a gene: 7. CDR1 and CDR2 (germline): LNHDA, SQIVND (reference sequence). CDR3: CASKGDSLNQPQHF. Here the CDR3 DNA reads TGTGCCAGTAAGGGGGACAGTCTTAATCAGCCCCAGCATTTT.

This chain links TRBV11-3 with TRBJ2-2; no reliable D call. Germline V gene sequence: CDR1 SGHNT, CDR2 YENEEA. The CDR3 runs to 13 residues. The V and J ends lost 2 bases and 8 bases respectively, with 9 bases between them. CDR3 region: CASSLNSWGELFF. DNA of the CDR3: TGTGCCAGCAGCTTAAACTCGTGGGGGGAGCTGTTTTTT.

The chain recombines TRBV7-6 with TRBJ1-1; weak D call: TRBD1 (5 bases). Germline-derived CDR1 and CDR2 are SGHVS and FNYEAQ. There are 15 residues in the CDR3. V lost 5 bases and J lost 3, with 16 bases in between. CDR3 sequence: CASSLNKGHHTEAFF. The CDR3 region has the DNA TGTGCCAGCAGCCTAAATAAGGGGCATCACACTGAAGCTTTCTTT.

The V call is TRBV15, the J call TRBJ1-5, with unresolved D. The germline V gene has CDR1 LNHNV and CDR2 YYDKDF (reference sequence). The germline V and J ends were trimmed by 3 bases and 0 bases, with 9 bases remaining between them. The CDR3 sequence is 15 residues long. The CDR3 region is CATSSEQFSNQPQHF. Here the CDR3 DNA reads TGTGCCACCAGCAGCGAACAGTTTAGCAATCAGCCCCAGCATTTT.

The genes are TRBV2 and TRBJ2-1, with 9 bases lining up with TRBD2. Germline V gene lookup returns CDR1 SNHLY and CDR2 FYNNEI. The CDR3 has 14 residues. With 2 bases clipped from V and 9 bases from J, the junction kept 5 bases outside the gene matches. CDR3 sequence: CASSERRGGVEQFF. The CDR3 bases are TGTGCCAGCAGTGAAAGGCGGGGGGGCGTTGAGCAGTTCTTC.